These 2 T cell receptor beta chains share one sample of origin, sequenced in a study of blood T cell repertoires in COVID-19. Clones were sequenced by immunoSEQ multiplex PCR, and TCRdb holds only the in-frame ones, with some missing. This repertoire shows 160,000 or so clones, about 90% found once; its top ten account for 3.5% to 4.5%. The sample consisted of peripheral blood. Receptors were obtained from a woman in her seventies with acute or convalescent COVID-19.

The chain recombines TRBV24-1 with TRBJ2-3; D gene unclear. CDR1 is KGHDR and CDR2 is SFDVKD in the germline V gene. CDR3 length: 17 amino acids. The CDR3 region is CAPEMCGAAASTDTQYF. In nucleotides, the CDR3 is TGTGCTCCCGAGATGTGCGGAGCAGCCGCTAGCACAGATACGCAGTATTTT.

This clone was seen a single time. The chain combines TRBV24-1 with TRBJ2-7; TRBD1 matches 10 bases. V shed 3 bases, J shed 0 bases, and the junction held 4 bases outside the gene matches. CDR3 length: 16 amino acids. From germline, CDR1 is KGHDR and CDR2 SFDVKD. The CDR3 sequence is CATSDDGTGDSYEQYF. CDR3 sequence (DNA): TGTGCCACCAGTGATGACGGGACAGGGGACTCCTACGAGCAGTACTTC.